This T cell receptor (beta chain) was identified during a study of blood T cell repertoires in COVID-19. Overall study: PBMCs, B-cell-depleted T cells, or T cells were the source of the cDNA or gDNA that made up the material.

Repertoires were generated with immunoSEQ multiplex PCR, while TCRdb's copy carries only in-frame clones and drops some. The repertoire has hundreds of thousands of clones, 90% of them found once; the top ten carry about 1.7%. This CDR3 is 15 amino acids long. J was trimmed by 3 bases and V by 4 bases; bases with no gene match: 9. Germline assignment: CDR1 SGHVS and CDR2 FQNEAQ. The gene calls are TRBV7-8 and TRBJ2-7, with TRBD1 matching 7 bases. The sequencing sample was made of PBMCs or T cells enriched from blood (not recorded which). The origin of this receptor is a woman aged 18-29 years with acute COVID-19. The CDR3 protein is CASSSKRTGRYEQYF. CDR3 sequence (DNA): TGTGCCAGCAGCTCGAAAAGGACAGGCCGCTACGAGCAGTACTTC.